These T cell receptor beta chains were read from a single sample in a study of cytomegalovirus exposure and HLA in healthy donors. TCRdb's table, derived via immunoSEQ multiplex PCR, lists solely in-frame clones and lacks some. In all, the sample yields 35,000 to 50,000 clones. The sample comprised PBMCs. The receptor source for this set is a male donor in good health and CMV-seronegative. CDR3s include the opening cysteine and the closing phenylalanine or tryptophan. A D gene is named only where the DNA matches it firmly.

V,length,D,J,DNA,CDR3
TRBV29-1,12,.,TRBJ1-2,TGCAGCGTCACTGGGGGGGTCTATGGCTACACCTTC,CSVTGGVYGYTF
TRBV27,13,TRBD2,TRBJ2-5,TGTGCCAGCAGTTTTGGGGGGGGAGAGACCCAGTACTTC,CASSFGGGETQYF
TRBV30,15,TRBD2,TRBJ2-7,TGTGCCTGGAAGAGCTCTAGCGGGAGGGGTTACGAGCAGTACTTC,CAWKSSSGRGYEQYF
TRBV6-6,13,.,TRBJ2-5,TGTGCCAGCAGTCCACTGGGGGCCGAGACCCAGTACTTC,CASSPLGAETQYF
TRBV4-2,14,TRBD1,TRBJ1-3,TGTGCCAGCAGCCGAGGGACAGCCGGAAACACCATATATTTT,CASSRGTAGNTIYF
TRBV2,12,.,TRBJ1-5,TGTGCCGGATCGGGGGACAATCAGCCCCAGCATTTT,CAGSGDNQPQHF
TRBV29-1,16,TRBD1,TRBJ2-2,TGCAGCGTTGATTTGAGCGCCACAGGGGTGAGCAGGGAGCTGTTTTTT,CSVDLSATGVSRELFF
TRBV6-4,14,.,TRBJ1-6,TGTGCCAGCAGTGAGGGGGGGGATAATTCACCCCTCCACTTT,CASSEGGDNSPLHF
TRBV19,16,TRBD2,TRBJ2-5,TGTGCCAGTAGTGCTACGGGACTAGCGGGAGTAGAGACCCAGTACTTC,CASSATGLAGVETQYF
TRBV5-1,14,.,TRBJ2-7,TGCGCCAGCAGCGCAGGAGACAGTCTAGACGAGCAGTACTTC,CASSAGDSLDEQYF
TRBV7-6,15,TRBD1,TRBJ2-2,TGTGCCAGCAGCTATCAGACAGGGTCGAACGGGGAGCTGTTTTTT,CASSYQTGSNGELFF
TRBV7-2,14,.,TRBJ2-7,TGTGCCAGCAGCTCTACTCCGTCCGCCTACGAGCAGTACTTC,CASSSTPSAYEQYF
TRBV27,17,.,TRBJ2-1,TGTGCCAGCAGCTTGCGGAAAGCTTTTACGTCTTACAATGAGCAGTTCTTC,CASSLRKAFTSYNEQFF
TRBV5-1,14,.,TRBJ2-3,TGCGCCAGCAACCCCAGAGGGACAACAGATACGCAGTATTTT,CASNPRGTTDTQYF
TRBV5-1,17,.,TRBJ1-1,TGCGCCAGCAGTCGTACCGGGACACAATGGGGTAACACTGAAGCTTTCTTT,CASSRTGTQWGNTEAFF
TRBV6-1,13,.,TRBJ2-7,TGTGCCATCCCGGGCAGGGGCTCCTACGAGCAGTACTTC,CAIPGRGSYEQYF
TRBV18,16,TRBD1,TRBJ2-2,TGTGCCAGCTCATCGACCGGGACAGGGGGTACCGGGGAGCTGTTTTTT,CASSSTGTGGTGELFF
TRBV29-1,13,TRBD1,TRBJ2-5,TGCAGCGGTGAGGTGACAGGGCAAGAGACCCAGTACTTC,CSGEVTGQETQYF
TRBV5-1,13,.,TRBJ1-5,TGCGCCAGCAGCGCGACAGGTCATCAGCCCCAGCATTTT,CASSATGHQPQHF
TRBV18,13,.,TRBJ2-3,TGTGCCAGCTCACCCGGAGGCACAGATACGCAGTATTTT,CASSPGGTDTQYF
TRBV7-2,13,.,TRBJ2-5,TGTGCCAGCAGCTTCCAGGGTCGGGAGACCCAGTACTTC,CASSFQGRETQYF
TRBV9,16,TRBD1,TRBJ2-3,TGTGCCAGCAGCGTTCTCCCCGGGACAGGAACAGATACGCAGTATTTT,CASSVLPGTGTDTQYF
TRBV4-1,15,TRBD2,TRBJ2-7,TGCGCCAGCAGCCCCCCGGGACTAGCGGTGTACGAGCAGTACTTC,CASSPPGLAVYEQYF
TRBV27,15,TRBD2,TRBJ2-7,TGTGCCAGCAGTTTTGTTCCGGGAGGGTCCTACGAGCAGTACTTC,CASSFVPGGSYEQYF
TRBV19,13,.,TRBJ1-1,TGTGCCAGTAGTCCGCAGTATAACACTGAAGCTTTCTTT,CASSPQYNTEAFF
TRBV5-1,16,.,TRBJ2-5,TGCGCCAGCAGCTTGGAGGGGCACAGGGATACCGAGACCCAGTACTTC,CASSLEGHRDTETQYF
TRBV6-5,12,TRBD2,TRBJ2-1,TGTGCCAGCAGTTTTATAGCGGGTGAGCAGTTCTTC,CASSFIAGEQFF
TRBV7-8,15,.,TRBJ2-7,TGTGCCAGCAGCTCCAGGGACGCGGGAAACTACGAGCAGTACTTC,CASSSRDAGNYEQYF
TRBV5-1,15,.,TRBJ2-1,TGCGCCAGCAGACACACCGACGGGATCCACAATGAGCAGTTCTTC,CASRHTDGIHNEQFF
TRBV7-9,11,.,TRBJ2-1,TGTGCCAGCAGCCTAACCTATGAGCAGTTCTTC,CASSLTYEQFF
TRBV5-1,14,TRBD2,TRBJ2-7,TGCGCCAGCAGCTTGGAGCGGGGTCCCTACGAGCAGTACTTC,CASSLERGPYEQYF
TRBV30,15,TRBD2,TRBJ2-3,TGTGCCTGGAGTCCCGCTAGCGGGATTGCAGATACGCAGTATTTT,CAWSPASGIADTQYF
TRBV10-3,14,TRBD2,TRBJ2-1,TGTGCCATCAGTGCGGCTAGCGGGAATAATGAGCAGTTCTTC,CAISAASGNNEQFF
TRBV10-3,16,TRBD2,TRBJ2-7,TGTGCCATCAGTGACCCGACTAGCGGGGAAAATTACGAGCAGTACTTC,CAISDPTSGENYEQYF
TRBV7-8,13,.,TRBJ1-5,TGTGCCAGCACCGGGGGAGGCAATCAGCCCCAGCATTTT,CASTGGGNQPQHF
TRBV18,15,TRBD2,TRBJ2-2,TGTGCCAGCTCACCAGGGAGGGCGAACACCGGGGAGCTGTTTTTT,CASSPGRANTGELFF
TRBV7-7,17,TRBD1,TRBJ2-2,TGTGCCAGCAGCTCACGCGCCGGACAGGCCCCCTCAGGGGAGCTGTTTTTT,CASSSRAGQAPSGELFF
TRBV4-1,18,TRBD1,TRBJ2-3,TGCGCCAGCAGCCACCGGAACTTCCGGGACAGGGTAACAGATACGCAGTATTTT,CASSHRNFRDRVTDTQYF
TRBV7-9,13,TRBD2,TRBJ2-5,TGTGCCAGCAGTTCCGGGACTAGGAACTCCCAGTACTTC,CASSSGTRNSQYF
TRBV29-1,15,TRBD1,TRBJ1-2,TGCAGCGTTGCCGGAGTAGGCAGGGGGTATTATGGCTACACCTTC,CSVAGVGRGYYGYTF
TRBV7-2,15,TRBD2,TRBJ2-3,TGTGCCAGCAGCCTGCCTAGCGGGAGTAGGAATACGCAGTATTTT,CASSLPSGSRNTQYF
TRBV5-6,16,TRBD2,TRBJ2-7,TGTGCCAGCAGCTCACGTCTTGGACTAGCGGGAGTGGTGCAGTACTTC,CASSSRLGLAGVVQYF
TRBV19,15,.,TRBJ1-6,TGTGCCAGTAGTATAGATGGTGCACCGGGGGGACCCCTCCACTTT,CASSIDGAPGGPLHF
TRBV6-1,14,TRBD1,TRBJ1-1,TGTGCCAGCAGTGAGAGGGGGCGGTTCACTGAAGCTTTCTTT,CASSERGRFTEAFF
TRBV19,17,TRBD2,TRBJ2-1,TGTGCCAGTAGCCCGACTAGCGGGAGAGTCCAGCACAATGAGCAGTTCTTC,CASSPTSGRVQHNEQFF
TRBV10-3,14,.,TRBJ1-5,TGTGCCATCTGGCAGGGAGGCGGCAATCAGCCCCAGCATTTT,CAIWQGGGNQPQHF
TRBV4-3,17,.,TRBJ2-1,TGCGCCAGCAGCCAAGAAGTATGGCTAGGGGCCTACAATGAGCAGTTCTTC,CASSQEVWLGAYNEQFF
TRBV11-2,17,TRBD2,TRBJ2-7,TGTGCCAGCAGCTTTTTACAACTAGCGGGAAGCTCCTACGAGCAGTACTTC,CASSFLQLAGSSYEQYF
TRBV19,15,.,TRBJ2-6,TGTGCCAGTAGGACGGGGGGCGCTGGGGCCAACGTCCTGACTTTC,CASRTGGAGANVLTF
TRBV18,18,TRBD1,TRBJ2-5,TGTGCCAGCTCTCTGAACCCGTCCTCCGGGACAGCGGTGGAGACCCAGTACTTC,CASSLNPSSGTAVETQYF
TRBV7-9,12,.,TRBJ2-5,TGTGCCAGCAGCTTTGGCAGTGAGACCCAGTACTTC,CASSFGSETQYF
TRBV19,12,TRBD1,TRBJ2-1,TGTGCCTCAAGGACAGGTGCACATGAGCAGTTCTTC,CASRTGAHEQFF